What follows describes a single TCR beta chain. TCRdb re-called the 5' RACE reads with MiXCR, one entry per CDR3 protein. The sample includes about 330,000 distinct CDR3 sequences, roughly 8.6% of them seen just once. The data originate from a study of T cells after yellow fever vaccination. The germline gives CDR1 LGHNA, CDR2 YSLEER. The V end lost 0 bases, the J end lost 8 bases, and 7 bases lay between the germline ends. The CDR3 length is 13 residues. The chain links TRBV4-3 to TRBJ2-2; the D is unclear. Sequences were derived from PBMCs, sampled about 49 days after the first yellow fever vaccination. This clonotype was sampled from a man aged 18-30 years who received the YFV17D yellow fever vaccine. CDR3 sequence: CASSQEPRGELFF. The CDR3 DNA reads TGCGCCAGCAGCCAAGAACCTAGGGGGGAGCTGTTTTTT.